Below, 9 T cell receptor beta chains from the same sample are listed, as sequenced in a study of T cell repertoires in cytomegalovirus infection. These receptors' targets are unknown. Each CDR3 protein gets one entry after TCRdb re-called the reads with MiXCR. The table includes 380,000 or so distinct CDR3 sequences, about 35% detected once. The sequences come from cultured PBMCs, collected from culture after CMV antigen stimulation. The receptors were sampled from a human donor in good health (CMV status not recorded). Some clones in this sample may be carry-over from other donors' samples.

The V call is TRBV19, the J call TRBJ1-5; D perhaps matches TRBD1 (5 bases). The length of the CDR3 is 12 residues. The V gene's germline CDR1 is LNHDA and CDR2 SQIVND (reference sequence). V shed 7 bases and J shed 4 bases, with 8 bases lying between them. The CDR3 DNA reads as TGTGCCAGTAATCACAGGAATCAGCCCCAGCATTTT. This encodes CASNHRNQPQHF.

For the CDR3, the DNA is TGTGCCAGCAGCCCACGGACTAGCGGGAGGGCCCTTGAGCAGTTCTTC. Translating gives CASSPRTSGRALEQFF. The chain recombines TRBV13 with TRBJ2-1, with 15 bases fitting TRBD2. V lost 5 bases to trimming and J lost 9 bases; unmatched junction nucleotides: 8. The CDR3 is 16 amino acids. CDR1 and CDR2 from the germline V gene are PRHDT and FYEKMQ (reference sequence).

V gene TRBV7-2 combines with J gene TRBJ2-7; a weak D match, TRBD2 (5 bases). V was pared by 6 bases and J by 2 bases, with 17 bases between. The CDR3 spans 15 residues. In germline, CDR1 is SGHTA, CDR2 FQGNSA. The chain's CDR3 is CASSLNGVSPYEQYF. DNA for the CDR3: TGTGCCAGCAGTCTAAACGGGGTGTCCCCCTACGAGCAGTACTTC.

DNA of the CDR3: TGTGCCAGCATCCCAAATATCGGGAACAACTATGGCTACACCTTC. It is translated as CASIPNIGNNYGYTF. V usage is TRBV12-3 or TRBV12-4 and J usage is TRBJ1-2; no clear D gene. This CDR3 comprises 15 residues. Trimming removed 7 bases at V and 2 bases at J, with 17 bases between.

J is TRBJ2-3 and V is TRBV24-1; 13 bases align to TRBD2. In germline, CDR1 is KGHDR, CDR2 SFDVKD. The CDR3 extends over 16 amino acids. The J segment lost 1 base and the V segment lost 5 bases, leaving 2 bases of the junction unmatched. In DNA, the CDR3 is TGTGCCACCAGTGTAGGACTAGCGGGAGGCACAGATACGCAGTATTTT. Translation gives CATSVGLAGGTDTQYF.

The J gene is TRBJ1-1, the V gene TRBV12-3 or TRBV12-4; TRBD1 aligns across 10 bases. Trimming at V came to 5 bases and at J to 4 bases, leaving 10 bases not matched to a gene. CDR3 length: 16 amino acids. The CDR3 bases are TGTGCCAGCAGTAACCGGGACAGGGGATTGGGCACTGAAGCTTTCTTT. Residues: CASSNRDRGLGTEAFF.

This clonotype was observed a few times. The chain carries TRBV7-2 and TRBJ1-2; no clear D gene. V gave up 1 base and J gave up 5 bases, with 11 bases separating them. The length of the CDR3 is 14 residues. Germline values: CDR1 SGHTA, CDR2 FQGNSA. The DNA of the CDR3 is TGTGCCAGCAGCTTAGAAGGGCGCCTTTATGGCTACACCTTC. It encodes CASSLEGRLYGYTF.

This clonotype was seen a few times. The rearrangement uses TRBV7-2 and TRBJ2-1; D perhaps matches TRBD2 (6 bases). In germline, CDR1 is SGHTA, CDR2 FQGNSA. The V gene lost 5 bases and the J gene lost 0 bases, with 14 bases spanning the gap. There are 16 residues in the CDR3. The CDR3 DNA follows: TGTGCCAGCAGCCTACTCGGGAGATTCTCCTACAATGAGCAGTTCTTC. Its protein is CASSLLGRFSYNEQFF. Using reference TRBV7-2 and TRBJ2-1 for the parts outside the CDR3, the full variable domain is GAGVSQSPSNKVTEKGKDVELRCDPISGHTALYWYRQSLGQGLEFLIYFQGNSAPDKSGLPSDRFSAERTGGSVSTLTIQRTQQEDSAVYLCASSLLGRFSYNEQFFGPGTRLTVL.

This chain connects TRBV6-1 to TRBJ2-7, with 10 nucleotides matching TRBD1. Germline-derived CDR1 and CDR2 are MNHNS and SASEGT. This CDR3 has 16 residues. V was pared by 6 bases and J by 3 bases, with 11 bases of the junction left unmatched. This CDR3 is CASRQLTRTGGYEQYF. For the CDR3, the DNA is TGTGCCAGCAGACAGTTAACAAGGACAGGGGGCTACGAGCAGTACTTC.